This T cell receptor (beta chain) was sequenced for a study of shared clonotypes between healthy human individuals. Overall study results and limits: Relative to their counterparts shared across all four donors, non-shared clonotypes exhibited diminished generation probabilities.

Negatively enriched CD4+ T cells were divided by CD45RA into naive and memory. In regard to this clone: Its antigen is still unknown.

Template for every sorted-subset replicate PCR totaled 200 to 250 ng DNA, tens of thousands of T cell genomes. Per the original data handling: Owing to the provision of junction-only sequences devoid of quality scores by immunoSEQ, filtering differed. The method was immunoSEQ multiplex PCR; TCRdb's version includes in-frame clones alone and lacks a portion of them. D and trimming come from the DNA, and the V and J calls and clone size come from that table. The sample holds over a million clones, around 74% seen once. Sequencing input: memory CD4+ T cells sorted from blood. The subset: CD45RA-negative fraction. The sequence came from a man aged 18 to 29 in good health.

The CDR3 DNA is TGTGCCAGTACACCGGGACAACAGGGGTTTTCCTACGAGCAGTACTTC. Its protein product is CASTPGQQGFSYEQYF. This sequence joins TRBV18 and TRBJ2-7, with 7 bases that match TRBD1. The length of the CDR3 is 16 residues. With V trimmed by 9 bases and J by 1 base, 15 bases remained unmatched. Germline CDR1 is KGHSH and CDR2 is LQKENI.